This T cell receptor beta chain was sequenced in a study of blood T cell dynamics during melanoma immunotherapy (dated by TCRdb to the early 2020s). General notes on the study: Patients had metastatic melanoma and received first-line pembrolizumab or nivolumab plus ipilimumab as standard of care in the United Kingdom. Peripheral T cell receptor repertoires of metastatic melanoma patients were profiled before and after one cycle of checkpoint inhibitor therapy to find early correlates of response. The training cohort was made up of consecutive patients, while a further independent group of patients from the same centre was pooled to form an external validation set. What the authors observed across the whole study: Whether the T cell clones driving repertoire changes were melanoma-specific or reflected general immune activation could not be determined in the study. A bifurcated reorganization of the PBMC repertoire at W3, with increased clonality or increased diversity, was observed in patients who later achieved disease control, unlike in progressors. The relatively small sample size was acknowledged as a potential limitation on generalization of the results.

This clone was seen a few times. Its specific antigen is unknown. Base-call qualities are not available, and no considerably larger clone is one nucleotide away. Every bulk PBMC sample was loaded with the same fixed amount of approximately 0.35 ug of DNA. TCR beta CDR3 sequences were amplified from genomic DNA using the immunoSEQ TCRb Assay kit according to manufacturer instructions. The KAPA Library Quantification Kit for Illumina platforms was used to quantify pooled libraries by qPCR. Pooled libraries were sequenced on an Illumina NextSeq 500, clustered at 0.6-1.1 pM. The study's processing was this. The TCR data were analyzed using immunoSEQ ANALYZER and the R LymphoSeq package. A rearrangement efficiency score was calculated as productive divided by the sum of productive and non-productive CDR3 sequences. Clonality was measured with the Gini coefficient and diversity with the Renyi index at alpha=1, compared pairwise between timepoints within each patient. In LymphoSeq, clonal relatedness was computed with an edit distance of 3 and repertoire similarity was computed with the Bhattacharyya coefficient. Linear discriminant analysis on week-3 changes in clonality and diversity was built with the R MASS and caret packages to classify response. TCRdb holds this immuneACCESS table with in-frame rearrangements only. Some clones are missing; in checked studies, unresolved V genes explain under half, and the rest has no known cause. The D gene and trimming were derived from the DNA, and the V and J assignments and clone size from that table. The sample data list under 3,000 clones, and 87% of these were observed just once. The ten largest clones represent roughly 13% of the sample.

The sample's time point label is to be understood as: week 3, after first cycle of checkpoint inhibitor. Blood samples were collected before treatment (T0) and at week 3 (W3), after the first cycle of checkpoint blockade. Except for two patients with rapid clinical progression, response was assessed 12 weeks after the first infusion by RECIST 1.1; disease control meant complete response, partial response or stable disease. Patients were not eligible if they had prior systemic cancer treatment, concomitant immunosuppressant therapy or synchronous other active malignancies. Bulk PBMC and plasma cell-free DNA were both sequenced for TCR beta so that circulating cells and T cell turnover could be tracked. Lymphoprep and SepMate tubes were used to isolate PBMC from blood, and red cell lysis was then performed. QIAamp DNA Blood Mini kits were used to extract DNA from PBMC and sorted T cell subsets. The starting material was blood, obtained from a patient treated with checkpoint blockade. The origin of this receptor is a human donor with melanoma.

The CDR3 protein is CASSLGGTGQPQHF. The sequenced DNA is TGCGCCAGCAGCCTGGGAGGAACAGGACAGCCCCAGCATTTT. The rearrangement combines TRBV5-1 with TRBJ1-5; 5 matching bases give a weak D call of TRBD1. V drops 4 bases and J drops 7 bases, leaving 15 bases in between. The germline V gene yields SGHRS for CDR1 and YFSETQ for CDR2. Measured from the cysteine to the phenylalanine, the CDR3 is 14 residues long. Solely the CDR3 DNA is kept, with 42 bases framed from the first base. When the CDR3 is completed using the reference TRBV5-1 and TRBJ1-5 genes on either side, the full variable domain is KAGVTQTPRYLIKTRGQQVTLSCSPISGHRSVSWYQQTPGQGLQFLFEYFSETQRNKGNFPGRFSGRQFSNSRSEMNVSTLELGDSALYLCASSLGGTGQPQHFGDGTRLSIL.